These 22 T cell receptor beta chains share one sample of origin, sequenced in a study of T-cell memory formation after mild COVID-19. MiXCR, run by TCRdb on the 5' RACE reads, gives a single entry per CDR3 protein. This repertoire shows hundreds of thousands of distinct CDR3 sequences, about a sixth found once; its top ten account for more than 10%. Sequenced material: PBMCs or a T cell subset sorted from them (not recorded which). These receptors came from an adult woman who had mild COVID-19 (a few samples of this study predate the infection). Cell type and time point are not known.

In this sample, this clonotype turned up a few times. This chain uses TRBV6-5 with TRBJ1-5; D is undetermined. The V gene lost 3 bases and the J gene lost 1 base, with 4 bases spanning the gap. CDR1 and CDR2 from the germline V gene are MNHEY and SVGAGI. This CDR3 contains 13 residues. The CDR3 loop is CASSYGSNQPQHF. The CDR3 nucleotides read TGTGCCAGCAGTTATGGCAGCAATCAGCCCCAGCATTTT.

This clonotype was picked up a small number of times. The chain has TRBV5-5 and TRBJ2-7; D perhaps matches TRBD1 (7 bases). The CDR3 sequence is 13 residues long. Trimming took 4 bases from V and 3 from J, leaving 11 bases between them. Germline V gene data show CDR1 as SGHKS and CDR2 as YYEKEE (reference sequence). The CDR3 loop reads CASSVQGGYEQYF. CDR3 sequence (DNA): TGTGCCAGCAGCGTCCAGGGGGGCTACGAGCAGTACTTC.

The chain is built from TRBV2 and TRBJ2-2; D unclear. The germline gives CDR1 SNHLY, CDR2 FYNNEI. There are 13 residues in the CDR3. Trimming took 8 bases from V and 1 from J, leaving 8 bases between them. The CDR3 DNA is TGTGCCAGCCGGGTGGAGAACACCGGGGAGCTGTTTTTT. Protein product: CASRVENTGELFF.

This CDR3 reads CASSLKPVSYNSPLHF. The CDR3 bases are TGTGCCAGCAGCTTGAAGCCGGTCTCCTATAATTCACCCCTCCACTTT. The chain couples TRBV5-6 to TRBJ1-6; D call uncertain. This CDR3 has 16 residues. CDR1 is SGHDT, CDR2 YYEEEE, per germline. V was cut by 1 base and J by 0 bases, with 8 bases left in between.

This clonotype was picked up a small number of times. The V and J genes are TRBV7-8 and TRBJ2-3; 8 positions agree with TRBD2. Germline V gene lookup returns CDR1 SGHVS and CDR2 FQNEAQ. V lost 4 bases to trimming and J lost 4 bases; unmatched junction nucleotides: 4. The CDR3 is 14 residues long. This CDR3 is CASSSRGGADTQYF. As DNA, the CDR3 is TGTGCCAGCAGCTCTCGGGGGGGCGCAGATACGCAGTATTTT.

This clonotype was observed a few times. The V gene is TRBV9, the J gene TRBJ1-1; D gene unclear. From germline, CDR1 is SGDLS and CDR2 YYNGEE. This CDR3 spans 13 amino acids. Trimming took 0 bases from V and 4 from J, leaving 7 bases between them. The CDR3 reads CASSVAWGTEAFF. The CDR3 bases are TGTGCCAGCAGCGTAGCTTGGGGCACTGAAGCTTTCTTT.

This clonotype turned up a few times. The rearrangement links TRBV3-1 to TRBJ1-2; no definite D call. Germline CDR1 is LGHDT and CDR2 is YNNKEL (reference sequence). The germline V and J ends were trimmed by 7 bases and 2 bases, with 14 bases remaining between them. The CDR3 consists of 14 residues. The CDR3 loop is CASKQNTPNYGYTF. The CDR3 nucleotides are TGTGCCAGCAAACAAAATACACCCAACTATGGCTACACCTTC. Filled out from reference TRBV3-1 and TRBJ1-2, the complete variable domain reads DTAVSQTPKYLVTQMGNDKSIKCEQNLGHDTMYWYKQDSKKFLKIMFSYNNKELIINETVPNRFSPKSPDKAHLNLHINSLELGDSAVYFCASKQNTPNYGYTFGSGTRLTVV.

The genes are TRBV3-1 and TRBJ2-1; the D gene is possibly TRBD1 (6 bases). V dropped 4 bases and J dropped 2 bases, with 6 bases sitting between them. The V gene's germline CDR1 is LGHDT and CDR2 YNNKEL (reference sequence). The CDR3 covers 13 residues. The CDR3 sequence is CASSPGAYNEQFF. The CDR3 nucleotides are TGTGCCAGCAGCCCAGGGGCCTACAATGAGCAGTTCTTC.

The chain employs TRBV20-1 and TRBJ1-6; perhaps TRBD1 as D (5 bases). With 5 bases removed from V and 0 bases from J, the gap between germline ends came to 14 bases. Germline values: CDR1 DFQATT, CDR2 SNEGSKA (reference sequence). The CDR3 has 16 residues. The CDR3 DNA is TGCAGTGCTCGCGGGACGGCGAGCTCCTATAATTCACCCCTCCACTTT. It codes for CSARGTASSYNSPLHF.

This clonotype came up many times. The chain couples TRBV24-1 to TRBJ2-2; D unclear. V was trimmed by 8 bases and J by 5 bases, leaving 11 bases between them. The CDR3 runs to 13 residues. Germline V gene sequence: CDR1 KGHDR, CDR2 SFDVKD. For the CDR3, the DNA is TGTGCCACCAAAGAATTAGGGACCGGGGAGCTGTTTTTT. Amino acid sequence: CATKELGTGELFF.

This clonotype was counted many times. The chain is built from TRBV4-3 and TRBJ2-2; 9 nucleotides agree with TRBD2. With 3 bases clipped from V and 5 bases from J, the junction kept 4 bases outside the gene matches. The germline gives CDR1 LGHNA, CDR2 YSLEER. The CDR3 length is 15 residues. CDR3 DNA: TGCGCCAGCAGCCAGGATGGACTAGCGACCGGGGAGCTGTTTTTT. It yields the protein CASSQDGLATGELFF.

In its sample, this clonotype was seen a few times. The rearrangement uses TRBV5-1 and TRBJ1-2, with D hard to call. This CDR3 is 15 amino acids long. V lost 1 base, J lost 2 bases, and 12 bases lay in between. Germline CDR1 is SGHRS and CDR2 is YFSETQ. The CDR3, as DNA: TGCGCCAGCAGCTTGACGGCAGGAACCAACTATGGCTACACCTTC. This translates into CASSLTAGTNYGYTF.

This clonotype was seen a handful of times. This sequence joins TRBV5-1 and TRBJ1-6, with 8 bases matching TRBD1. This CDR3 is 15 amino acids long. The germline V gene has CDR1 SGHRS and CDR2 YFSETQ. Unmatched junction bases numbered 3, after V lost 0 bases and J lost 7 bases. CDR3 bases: TGCGCCAGCAGCTTGGCCCAGGGGGCGAATTCACCCCTCCACTTT. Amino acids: CASSLAQGANSPLHF.

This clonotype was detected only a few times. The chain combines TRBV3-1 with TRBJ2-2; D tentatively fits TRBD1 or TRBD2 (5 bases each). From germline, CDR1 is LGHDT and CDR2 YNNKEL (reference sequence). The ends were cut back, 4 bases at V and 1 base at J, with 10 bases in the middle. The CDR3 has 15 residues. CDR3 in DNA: TGTGCCAGCAGCCCGGGACCAAAGAACACCGGGGAGCTGTTTTTT. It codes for CASSPGPKNTGELFF.

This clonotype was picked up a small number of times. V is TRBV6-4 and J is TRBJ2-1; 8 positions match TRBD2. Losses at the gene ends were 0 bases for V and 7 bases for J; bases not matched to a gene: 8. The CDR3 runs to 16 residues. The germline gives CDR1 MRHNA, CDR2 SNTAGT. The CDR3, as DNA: TGTGCCAGCAGTGACTCAGTAGCGGGGCTGAGGAATGAGCAGTTCTTC. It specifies CASSDSVAGLRNEQFF.

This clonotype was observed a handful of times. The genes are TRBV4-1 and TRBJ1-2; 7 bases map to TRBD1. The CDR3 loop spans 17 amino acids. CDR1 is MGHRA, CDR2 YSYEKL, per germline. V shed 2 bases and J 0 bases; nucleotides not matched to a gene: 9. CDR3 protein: CASSQKAGTDTNYGYTF. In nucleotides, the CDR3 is TGCGCCAGCAGCCAAAAGGCCGGGACAGATACTAACTATGGCTACACCTTC.

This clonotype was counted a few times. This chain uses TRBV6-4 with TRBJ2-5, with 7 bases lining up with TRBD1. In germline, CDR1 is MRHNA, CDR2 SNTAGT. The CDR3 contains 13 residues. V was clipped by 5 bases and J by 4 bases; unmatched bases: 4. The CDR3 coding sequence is TGTGCCAGCAGTCCCTACAGGGGAGAGACCCAGTACTTC. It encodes CASSPYRGETQYF.

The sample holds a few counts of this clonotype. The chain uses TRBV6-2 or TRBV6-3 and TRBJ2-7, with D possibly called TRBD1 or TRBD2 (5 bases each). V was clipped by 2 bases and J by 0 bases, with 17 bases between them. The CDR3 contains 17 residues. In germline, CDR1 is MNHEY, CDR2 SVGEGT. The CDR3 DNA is TGTGCCAGCAGTTACATACCCCCTGGGGGATCCTCCTACGAGCAGTACTTC. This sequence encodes CASSYIPPGGSSYEQYF.

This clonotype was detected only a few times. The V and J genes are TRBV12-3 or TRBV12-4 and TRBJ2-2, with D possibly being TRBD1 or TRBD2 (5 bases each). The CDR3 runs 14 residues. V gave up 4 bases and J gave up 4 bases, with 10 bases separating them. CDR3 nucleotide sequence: TGTGCCAGCAGTTCAGGGAGTCGCACCGGGGAGCTGTTTTTT. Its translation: CASSSGSRTGELFF.

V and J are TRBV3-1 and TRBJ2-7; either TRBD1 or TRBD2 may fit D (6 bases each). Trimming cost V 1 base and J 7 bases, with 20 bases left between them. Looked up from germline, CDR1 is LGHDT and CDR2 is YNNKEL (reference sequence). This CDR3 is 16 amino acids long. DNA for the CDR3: TGTGCCAGCAGCCAAGGAGTGAGGGGGGCCCGACGGGAGCAGTACTTC. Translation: CASSQGVRGARREQYF.

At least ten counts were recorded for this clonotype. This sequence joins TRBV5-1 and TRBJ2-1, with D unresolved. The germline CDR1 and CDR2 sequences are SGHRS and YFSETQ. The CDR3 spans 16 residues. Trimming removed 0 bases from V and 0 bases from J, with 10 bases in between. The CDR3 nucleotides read TGCGCCAGCAGCTTGGAGCAGGTTAGCTCCTACAATGAGCAGTTCTTC. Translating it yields CASSLEQVSSYNEQFF.

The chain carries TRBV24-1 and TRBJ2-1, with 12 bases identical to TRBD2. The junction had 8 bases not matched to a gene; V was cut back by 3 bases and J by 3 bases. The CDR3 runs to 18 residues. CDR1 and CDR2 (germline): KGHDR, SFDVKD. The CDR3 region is CATSDPTSGGEGYNEQFF. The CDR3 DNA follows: TGTGCCACCAGTGATCCGACTAGCGGGGGAGAGGGCTACAATGAGCAGTTCTTC.